The rows below give T cell receptor beta chains drawn from one sample of a study of T-cell reconstitution after alpha-beta-depleted transplantation in children. MiXCR, applied by TCRdb to the PCR reads, yields one record per CDR3 protein. The sample has a few hundred thousand distinct CDR3 sequences, 9.5% to 13% seen once. Here the sequenced sample was PBMCs from the stem cell graft donor, taken from the stem cell graft. The receptors come from a human donor who donated a stem cell graft to a child with acute myeloid leukemia. Each CDR3 is given with its conserved first and last residue. A D gene is named only where the DNA matches it firmly. Expanded clones get a size class; other rows say once, few or many, or leave the size out.

V gene	clone size	D gene	J gene	CDR3 DNA	CDR3 protein
TRBV12-3/TRBV12-4	few	.	TRBJ1-3	TGTGCCAGCAGCAAATCAATGGACAGCTCTGGAAACACCATATATTTT	CASSKSMDSSGNTIYF
TRBV10-3	many	.	TRBJ2-2	TGTGCCATCAGTGTTACAGGCTCCACCGGGGAGCTGTTTTTT	CAISVTGSTGELFF
TRBV12-3/TRBV12-4	few	.	TRBJ2-2	TGTGCCAGCAGACTACAGGAGGGGCGGACCGGGGAGCTGTTTTTT	CASRLQEGRTGELFF
TRBV25-1	.	.	TRBJ2-1	TGTGCCAGCGGATCTTGGACAGTCCACCCCTCCTACAATGAGCAGTTCTTC	CASGSWTVHPSYNEQFF
TRBV12-3/TRBV12-4	.	.	TRBJ2-2	TGTGCCAGCAGAGAAACCGGGACAACGACTGCCGGGGAGCTGTTTTTT	CASRETGTTTAGELFF
TRBV10-3	many	TRBD1	TRBJ2-7	TGTGCCATCAGTTCCGGCTCGGGACAGGGTCAGTACGAGCAGTACTTC	CAISSGSGQGQYEQYF
TRBV6-5	.	.	TRBJ2-2	TGTGCCAGCAGTTACTCGACAGGGAACACCGGGGAGCTGTTTTTT	CASSYSTGNTGELFF
TRBV23-1	.	TRBD1	TRBJ1-5	TGCGCCAGCAGTCAACCGACGGACAGGGGGGATCAGCCCCAGCATTTT	CASSQPTDRGDQPQHF
TRBV5-1	.	TRBD2	TRBJ2-1	TGCGCCAGCAGCTTGCCTAGCGGGAGTAAAAATGAGCAGTTCTTC	CASSLPSGSKNEQFF
TRBV9	.	.	TRBJ1-3	TGTGCCAGCAGCGCCGGTGGAGGGGCACAAAACACCATATATTTT	CASSAGGGAQNTIYF
TRBV20-1	.	.	TRBJ1-2	TGCAGTGCGACGGGTGGGTTCGGAGGGCCAGTTTATGGCTACACCTTC	CSATGGFGGPVYGYTF
TRBV12-3/TRBV12-4	many	TRBD1	TRBJ2-2	TGTGCCAGCAGTCCAGGGGGTACCTACACCGGGGAGCTGTTTTTT	CASSPGGTYTGELFF
TRBV29-1	.	TRBD1	TRBJ1-2	TGCAGCGTTTATGACAGGGATGGCTACACCTTC	CSVYDRDGYTF
TRBV7-9	.	.	TRBJ2-7	TGTGCCACACAGGGGGGGTCCTACGAGCAGTACTTC	CATQGGSYEQYF
TRBV29-1	many	TRBD2	TRBJ2-3	TGCAGCGTTGAAGATGGGGGACTAGCGGGAGGGACAGATACGCAGTATTTT	CSVEDGGLAGGTDTQYF
TRBV27	few	.	TRBJ1-2	TGTGCCAGCAGTTTTTCAGGCGGGGGGGGCGGCGGCTATGGCTACACCTTC	CASSFSGGGGGGYGYTF
TRBV9	.	.	TRBJ2-5	TGTGCCAGCAGCGTGGGGGTGGGGGAGAGAGAGACCCAGTACTTC	CASSVGVGERETQYF
TRBV20-1	.	.	TRBJ2-7	TGCAGTGCTAAGCCCGCTACAGGGATGGAGGCTTACGAGCAGTACTTC	CSAKPATGMEAYEQYF
TRBV3-1	few	.	TRBJ1-1	TGTGCCAGCAGCCAAGGGAGCGCTGAAGCTTTCTTT	CASSQGSAEAFF
TRBV11-3	few	TRBD2	TRBJ2-7	TGTGCCAGCAGCTTGGGGAGGGCTTCCCACGAGCAGTACTTC	CASSLGRASHEQYF
TRBV12-3/TRBV12-4	few	.	TRBJ1-6	TGTGCCAGCACCTCGGGGAGCTCCTATAATTCACCCCTCCACTTT	CASTSGSSYNSPLHF